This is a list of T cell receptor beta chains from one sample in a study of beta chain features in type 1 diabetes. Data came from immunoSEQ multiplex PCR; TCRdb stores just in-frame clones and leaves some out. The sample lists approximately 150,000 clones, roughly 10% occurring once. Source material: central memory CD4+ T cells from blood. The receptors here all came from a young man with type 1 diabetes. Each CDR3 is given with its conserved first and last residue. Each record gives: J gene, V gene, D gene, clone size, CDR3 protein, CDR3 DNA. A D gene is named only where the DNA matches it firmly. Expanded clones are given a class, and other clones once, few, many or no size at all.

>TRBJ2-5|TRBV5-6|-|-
CASSSKETQYF
TGTGCCAGCAGCTCAAAAGAGACCCAGTACTTC
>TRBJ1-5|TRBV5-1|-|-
CASSVDSNQPQHF
TGCGCCAGCAGCGTGGACTCGAATCAGCCCCAGCATTTT
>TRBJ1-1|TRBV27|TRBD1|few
CASSLRQGGGTEAFF
TGTGCCAGCAGTCTCCGCCAGGGGGGCGGCACTGAAGCTTTCTTT
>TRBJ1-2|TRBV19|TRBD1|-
CASSGGPGQKNYGYTF
TGTGCCAGTAGTGGCGGCCCGGGACAGAAGAACTATGGCTACACCTTC
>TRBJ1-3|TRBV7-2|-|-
CASSLDTNPGNTIYF
TGTGCCAGCAGCTTAGATACAAATCCTGGAAACACCATATATTTT
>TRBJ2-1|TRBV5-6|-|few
CASSPYEGEQFF
TGTGCCAGCAGCCCCTACGAGGGTGAGCAGTTCTTC
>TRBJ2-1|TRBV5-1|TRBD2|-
CASSLGLAGSYNEQFF
TGCGCCAGCAGCTTGGGGCTAGCGGGGTCATACAATGAGCAGTTCTTC
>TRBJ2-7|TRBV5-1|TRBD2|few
CASSETSGVYEQYF
TGCGCCAGCAGCGAAACTAGCGGGGTCTACGAGCAGTACTTC
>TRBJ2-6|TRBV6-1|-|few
CATGNSGANVLTF
TGTGCCACGGGGAACTCTGGGGCCAACGTCCTGACTTTC
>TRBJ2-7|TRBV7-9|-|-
CASHVAGSSYEQYF
TGTGCCAGCCACGTGGCGGGGAGCTCCTACGAGCAGTACTTC
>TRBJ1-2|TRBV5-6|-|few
CASSPGDASGYTF
TGTGCCAGCAGCCCGGGAGACGCGAGTGGCTACACCTTC
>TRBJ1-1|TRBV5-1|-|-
CASSIRLNTEAFF
TGCGCCAGCAGCATCAGGCTTAACACTGAAGCTTTCTTT
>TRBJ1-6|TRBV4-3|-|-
CASSQVARDSLHF
TGCGCCAGCAGCCAAGTAGCCCGGGATTCCCTCCACTTT
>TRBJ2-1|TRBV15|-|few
CATSREKGTGEDEQFF
TGTGCCACCAGCAGAGAGAAAGGAACAGGGGAGGATGAGCAGTTCTTC